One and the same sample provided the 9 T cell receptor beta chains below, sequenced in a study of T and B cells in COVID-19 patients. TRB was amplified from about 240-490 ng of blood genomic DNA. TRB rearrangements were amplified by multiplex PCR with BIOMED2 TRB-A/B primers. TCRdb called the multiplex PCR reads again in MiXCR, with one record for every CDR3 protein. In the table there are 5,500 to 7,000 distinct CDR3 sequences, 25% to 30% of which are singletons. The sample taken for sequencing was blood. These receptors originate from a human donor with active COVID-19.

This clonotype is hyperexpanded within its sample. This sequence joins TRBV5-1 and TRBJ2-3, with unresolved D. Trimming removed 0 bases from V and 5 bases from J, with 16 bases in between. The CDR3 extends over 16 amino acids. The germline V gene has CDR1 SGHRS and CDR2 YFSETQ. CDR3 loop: CASSLAELPHQDTQYF. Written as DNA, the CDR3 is TGCGCCAGCAGCTTGGCCGAACTACCCCATCAAGATACGCAGTATTTT.

Here the CDR3 DNA reads TGTGCCAGCAGTTTAGCGGGAGTAGGTGAGACCCAGTACTTC. Protein product: CASSLAGVGETQYF. The rearrangement uses TRBV2 and TRBJ2-5; 9 nucleotides match TRBD2. In germline, CDR1 is SNHLY, CDR2 FYNNEI. V was clipped by 5 bases and J by 5 bases; unmatched bases: 6. The CDR3 contains 14 residues.

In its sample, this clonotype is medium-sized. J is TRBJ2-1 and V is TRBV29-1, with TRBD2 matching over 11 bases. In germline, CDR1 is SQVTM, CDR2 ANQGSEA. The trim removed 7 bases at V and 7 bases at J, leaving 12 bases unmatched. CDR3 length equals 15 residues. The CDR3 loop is CSAPIAGGYGNEQFF. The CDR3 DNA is TGCAGCGCCCCGATAGCGGGAGGGTACGGGAATGAGCAGTTCTTC.

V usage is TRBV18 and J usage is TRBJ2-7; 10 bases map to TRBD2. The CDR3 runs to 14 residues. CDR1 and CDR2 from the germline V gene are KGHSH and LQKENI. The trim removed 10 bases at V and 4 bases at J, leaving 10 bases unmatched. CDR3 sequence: CATTGGGLAYEQYF. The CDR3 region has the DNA TGTGCCACGACCGGGGGGGGACTAGCGTACGAGCAGTACTTC. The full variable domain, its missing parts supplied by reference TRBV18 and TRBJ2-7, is NAGVMQNPRHLVRRRGQEARLRCSPMKGHSHVYWYRQLPEEGLKFMVYLQKENIIDESGMPKERFSAEFPKEGPSILRIQQVVRGDSAAYFCATTGGGLAYEQYFGPGTRLTVT.

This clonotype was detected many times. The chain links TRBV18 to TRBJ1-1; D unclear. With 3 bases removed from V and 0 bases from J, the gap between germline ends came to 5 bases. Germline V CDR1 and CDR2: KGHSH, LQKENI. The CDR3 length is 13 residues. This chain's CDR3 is CASSPGMNTEAFF. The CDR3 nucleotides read TGTGCCAGCTCACCTGGGATGAACACTGAAGCTTTCTTT. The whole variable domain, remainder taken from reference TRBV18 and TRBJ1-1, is NAGVMQNPRHLVRRRGQEARLRCSPMKGHSHVYWYRQLPEEGLKFMVYLQKENIIDESGMPKERFSAEFPKEGPSILRIQQVVRGDSAAYFCASSPGMNTEAFFGQGTRLTVV.

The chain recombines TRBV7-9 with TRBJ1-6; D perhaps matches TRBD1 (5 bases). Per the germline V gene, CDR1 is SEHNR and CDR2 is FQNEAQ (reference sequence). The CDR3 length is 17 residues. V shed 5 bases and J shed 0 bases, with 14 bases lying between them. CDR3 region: CASSAGVGSSYNSPLHF. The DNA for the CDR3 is TGTGCCAGCAGCGCGGGGGTAGGGAGCTCCTATAATTCACCCCTCCACTTT.

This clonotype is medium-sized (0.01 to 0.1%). The CDR3 DNA reads TGTGCCAGCAGTTACCGGACGGGATTCTCTCCTGGGGCCAACGTCCTGACTTTC. It yields the protein CASSYRTGFSPGANVLTF. The chain uses TRBV6-6 and TRBJ2-6; TRBD2 might be the D (5 bases). The germline V and J ends were trimmed by 2 bases and 2 bases, with 16 bases remaining between them. The CDR3 consists of 18 residues. Germline V gives CDR1 MNHNY, CDR2 SVGAGI (reference sequence).

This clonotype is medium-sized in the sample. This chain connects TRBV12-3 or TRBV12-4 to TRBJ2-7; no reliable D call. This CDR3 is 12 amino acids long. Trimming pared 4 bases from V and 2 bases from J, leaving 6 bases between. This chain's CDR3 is CASSSRTYEQYF. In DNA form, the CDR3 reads TGTGCCAGCAGTTCCCGCACCTACGAGCAGTACTTC.

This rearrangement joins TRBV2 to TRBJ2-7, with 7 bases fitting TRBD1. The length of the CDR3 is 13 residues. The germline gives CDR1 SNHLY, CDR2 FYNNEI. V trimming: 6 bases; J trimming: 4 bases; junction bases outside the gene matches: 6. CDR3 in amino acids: CASRDDRVYEQYF. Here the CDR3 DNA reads TGTGCCAGCAGGGATGACAGGGTATACGAGCAGTACTTC. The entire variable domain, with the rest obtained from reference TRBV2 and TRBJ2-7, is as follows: EPEVTQTPSHQVTQMGQEVILRCVPISNHLYFYWYRQILGQKVEFLVSFYNNEISEKSEIFDDQFSVERPDGSNFTLKIRSTKLEDSAMYFCASRDDRVYEQYFGPGTRLTVT.